The T cell receptor beta chain under discussion was sequenced for a study of T cell responses to AZD1222 COVID-19 vaccine (dated by TCRdb to about 2021). Background on the whole study: AZD1222 recipients whose second dose came at about 4 weeks and those whose second dose came at about 12 weeks were combined into one group, since spike-specific TCR depth and breadth did not differ between the two schedules. A total of over 230 trial participants underwent TCR sequencing, of whom 200 to 220 had received two doses of AZD1222 and 26 had received two doses of the MenACWY control vaccine. Trial participants were enrolled by age into subgroups of 18-55, 56-69 and 70-plus years, and roughly 150, 30 and 60 TCR-sequenced participants, respectively, were included in these subgroups. Results the study describes overall, beyond this receptor: Because no day 14 peak-response samples were available, repertoires were characterized only after the peak T cell response. Participants were mostly white British, with more females than males. The authors suggested clonal diversity may have been underestimated. In the small 56-69-year group, the increase in depth fell short of significance, most likely because of low power. The whole spike protein was spanned by vaccine-associated CD4 TCRs, and dominant responses were seen in regions 160-218 and 743-854. Reportedly, almost half of the unique spike-specific TCRs recognized epitopes lying outside the regions that are mutated in the B.1.351 and B.1.1.7 variants. Conclusions about previously exposed vaccinees were limited because only 6 or 7 AZD1222 recipients were SARS-CoV-2 seropositive at baseline. A significant rise in spike-specific TCR breadth and depth was observed after two AZD1222 doses relative to day 0 and relative to MenACWY recipients.

On this clone itself: The specificity of this receptor is unknown. One base away there is no much larger clone; base qualities are not given.

What the time point label conveys for this sample: baseline before first vaccination. Vaccinee samples came from UK trials COV001 and COV002, including a single-blind randomized controlled phase 2/3 trial of AZD1222 (ChAdOx1 nCoV-19) in healthy adults. Trial participant PBMC samples were collected at day 0 and day 28 after the second dose for TCRbeta chain sequencing. The CDR3 regions of human TCRbeta chains were analyzed by immunosequencing. The paper's processing steps were these. Repertoire TCRs were matched against a reference library of SARS-CoV-2-specific TCRs generated with the MIRA antigen-specificity platform. Breadth meant the fraction of unique TCRs that were SARS-CoV-2-associated, whereas depth meant the fraction of total T cells that were SARS-CoV-2-associated. Using the MIRA data, each spike-specific TCR was mapped to the spike region that the TCR reacts to and placed in a CD4 or CD8 class. Log10-transformed breadth and depth values were compared by one-way ANOVA with Sidak's multiple comparisons tests. TCRdb limited this immuneACCESS table to in-frame rearrangements with V and J called. A share of clones is missing; checked studies link under half to unresolved V genes, and the rest is unexplained. V and J calls plus clone size are reproduced from that table; the DNA served to infer D and trimming. The sample table records approximately 82,000 clones; around 84% of these occur just once. The top ten hold approximately 13% of the sample.

The junction carries 18 bases between V and J, which are trimmed by 7 bases and 2 bases respectively. CDR1 and CDR2, looked up from the germline V gene, are SGHRS and YFSETQ. The CDR3 runs 15 residues from the cysteine to the phenylalanine. Of all the DNA, just the CDR3 is kept, 45 bases in frame from base 1. This chain joins TRBV5-1 to TRBJ1-2; the best D guess is TRBD1, with 6 bases matching. The specimen comprised peripheral blood, sampled on day 0 of AZD1222 vaccination. The sequence came from an adult in good health. The DNA reads TGCGCCAGCTCGATGGGGGGCGCCCCCAACTATGGCTACACCTTC. It translates to CASSMGGAPNYGYTF. The CDR3 plus the reference TRBV5-1 and TRBJ1-2 genes for the other parts give the full variable domain: KAGVTQTPRYLIKTRGQQVTLSCSPISGHRSVSWYQQTPGQGLQFLFEYFSETQRNKGNFPGRFSGRQFSNSRSEMNVSTLELGDSALYLCASSMGGAPNYGYTFGSGTRLTVV.